One and the same sample provided the 5 T cell receptor beta chains below, sequenced in a study of T cell changes during pregnancy in multiple sclerosis. Measured with immunoSEQ multiplex PCR; TCRdb has only the in-frame clones, and not every one. Of nearly 40,000 clones listed, 92% are singletons. The material was CD4+ T cells from peripheral blood mononuclear cells, obtained in the third trimester of pregnancy. The receptors derive from a female donor with multiple sclerosis, enrolled in a pregnancy study.

The chain carries TRBV6-6 and TRBJ1-5; D is uncertain. The CDR3 extends over 12 amino acids. V was cut by 0 bases and J by 9 bases, with 6 bases left in between. The V gene's germline CDR1 is MNHNY and CDR2 SVGAGI (reference sequence). Here the CDR3 DNA reads TGTGCCAGCAGTTACTCGAACAGGCCCCAGCATTTT. Its protein product is CASSYSNRPQHF.

The rearrangement joins TRBV18 to TRBJ2-6; D possibly corresponds to TRBD1 (6 bases). The germline V and J ends were trimmed by 1 base and 2 bases, with 9 bases remaining between them. This CDR3 comprises 16 residues. Germline V gives CDR1 KGHSH, CDR2 LQKENI. The CDR3 here is CASSPRGQPGANVLTF. The CDR3 DNA reads TGTGCCAGCTCACCACGTGGACAGCCTGGGGCCAACGTCCTGACTTTC.

V gene TRBV27 combines with J gene TRBJ1-5; D may be TRBD1 (6 bases). Deletions cut 5 bases from V and 5 bases from J, with 10 bases between. The CDR3 has 13 residues. In germline, CDR1 is MNHEY, CDR2 SMNVEV (reference sequence). CDR3 sequence: CASSKDRYQPQHF. DNA of the CDR3: TGTGCCAGCAGTAAGGACAGATATCAGCCCCAGCATTTT.

The chain uses TRBV18 and TRBJ2-1, with a tentative D call TRBD1 (5 bases). This CDR3 comprises 15 residues. Per germline, CDR1 KGHSH and CDR2 LQKENI. The V gene lost 4 bases and the J gene lost 3 bases, with 13 bases spanning the gap. DNA of the CDR3: TGTGCCAGCTCACTGGACATGTTCGACTACAATGAGCAGTTCTTC. Residues: CASSLDMFDYNEQFF.

The rearrangement links TRBV7-2 to TRBJ2-1, with TRBD1 as a possible D gene (6 bases). The CDR3 extends over 16 amino acids. CDR1 is SGHTA and CDR2 is FQGNSA in the germline V gene. Deletions cut 5 bases from V and 0 bases from J, with 14 bases between. The CDR3 DNA is TGTGCCAGCAGCCTGTCTGACAGGACCTCCTACAATGAGCAGTTCTTC. Translating it yields CASSLSDRTSYNEQFF.